These T cell receptor beta chains were read from a single sample in a study of blood T cell repertoires in COVID-19. TCRdb's copy holds only in-frame clones and misses some; the assay was immunoSEQ multiplex PCR. The table includes roughly 260,000 clones, around four fifths detected once. Source material: peripheral blood. All receptors derive from a woman in her 40s with active or convalescent COVID-19. Each CDR3 is given with its conserved first and last residue. A D gene is named only where the DNA matches it firmly. Clone size is given for some rows only: seen once, a few or many times, or a class if the clone is expanded.

clone size,D gene,V gene,J gene,CDR3 protein,CDR3 DNA
-,TRBD1,TRBV28,TRBJ1-6,CASSTGTGTNSPLHF,TGTGCCAGCAGTACAGGGACAGGCACTAATTCACCCCTCCACTTT
-,-,TRBV4-1,TRBJ2-1,CASSQLGNEQFF,TGCGCCAGCAGCCAACTCGGGAATGAGCAGTTCTTC
-,-,TRBV18,TRBJ2-7,CASSTTGIVGYEQYF,TGTGCCAGCTCAACCACAGGCATTGTGGGCTACGAGCAGTACTTC
-,TRBD1,TRBV4-1,TRBJ1-2,CASGPTGGPNYGYTF,TGCGCCAGCGGTCCGACAGGGGGCCCTAACTATGGCTACACCTTC
-,TRBD2,TRBV5-1,TRBJ2-1,CASSLSLAGGDEQFF,TGCGCCAGCAGCTTGTCGTTAGCGGGGGGAGATGAGCAGTTCTTC
-,TRBD1,TRBV9,TRBJ1-2,CASSVGGQAYGYTF,TGTGCCAGCAGCGTTGGTGGACAGGCTTATGGCTACACCTTC
-,-,TRBV7-3,TRBJ2-1,CASSLDRSNEQFF,TGTGCCAGCAGCTTAGACAGGAGCAATGAGCAGTTCTTC
-,-,TRBV6-5,TRBJ2-7,CASTTAYEQYF,TGTGCCAGCACCACAGCCTACGAGCAGTACTTC
-,TRBD1,TRBV30,TRBJ1-5,CAWRLAGGPQPQHF,TGTGCCTGGAGGCTGGCAGGGGGCCCTCAGCCCCAGCATTTT
once,-,TRBV3-1/TRBV3-2,TRBJ1-4,CASSQDPGIAEKLFF,TGTGCCAGCAGCCAAGATCCTGGCATAGCAGAAAAACTGTTTTTT
-,-,TRBV24-1,TRBJ2-2,CATSWGAGELFF,TGTGCCACCAGTTGGGGGGCCGGGGAGCTGTTTTTT
-,-,TRBV9,TRBJ2-3,CASSVSGAGFTDTQYF,TGTGCCAGCAGCGTATCCGGGGCGGGGTTCACAGATACGCAGTATTTT
-,-,TRBV29-1,TRBJ2-3,CSVELTTTGILQYF,TGCAGCGTTGAACTAACTACTACAGGGATACTACAGTATTTT
-,-,TRBV5-1,TRBJ2-5,CASGFDWSRGTQYF,TGCGCCAGCGGATTCGATTGGTCTAGGGGGACCCAGTACTTC
-,TRBD1,TRBV10-2,TRBJ1-2,CASSFSGTEDYTF,TGCGCCAGCAGTTTCTCCGGGACAGAAGACTACACCTTC
few,-,TRBV28,TRBJ1-2,CASINRNGYTF,TGTGCCAGCATCAACAGGAACGGCTACACCTTC
-,-,TRBV3-1/TRBV3-2,TRBJ1-1,CASSQVLVSLMNTEAFF,TGTGCCAGCAGCCAAGTTCTCGTAAGCCTCATGAACACTGAAGCTTTCTTT
few,-,TRBV6-4,TRBJ1-1,CASSPRQNTEAFF,TGTGCCAGCAGTCCCAGACAGAACACTGAAGCTTTCTTT
-,-,TRBV19,TRBJ2-3,CASSRPGFTDTQYF,TGTGCCAGTAGTAGGCCGGGATTCACAGATACGCAGTATTTT
few,TRBD1,TRBV7-7,TRBJ1-3,CASSQKPPTGGSGNTIYF,TGTGCCAGCAGCCAGAAACCCCCCACAGGGGGCAGTGGAAACACCATATATTTT
-,-,TRBV30,TRBJ1-2,CAWSTGVNYGYTF,TGTGCCTGGAGTACGGGGGTCAACTATGGCTACACCTTC
once,-,TRBV27,TRBJ2-3,CASSLVGYTDTQYF,TGTGCCAGCAGTTTAGTCGGGTACACAGATACGCAGTATTTT
-,TRBD1,TRBV27,TRBJ1-2,CASSFGTGLQGGYTF,TGTGCCAGCAGTTTCGGGACAGGACTACAAGGGGGCTACACCTTC
-,-,TRBV19,TRBJ1-6,CASSGASSYNSPLHF,TGTGCCAGTAGTGGTGCGAGCTCCTATAATTCACCCCTCCACTTT